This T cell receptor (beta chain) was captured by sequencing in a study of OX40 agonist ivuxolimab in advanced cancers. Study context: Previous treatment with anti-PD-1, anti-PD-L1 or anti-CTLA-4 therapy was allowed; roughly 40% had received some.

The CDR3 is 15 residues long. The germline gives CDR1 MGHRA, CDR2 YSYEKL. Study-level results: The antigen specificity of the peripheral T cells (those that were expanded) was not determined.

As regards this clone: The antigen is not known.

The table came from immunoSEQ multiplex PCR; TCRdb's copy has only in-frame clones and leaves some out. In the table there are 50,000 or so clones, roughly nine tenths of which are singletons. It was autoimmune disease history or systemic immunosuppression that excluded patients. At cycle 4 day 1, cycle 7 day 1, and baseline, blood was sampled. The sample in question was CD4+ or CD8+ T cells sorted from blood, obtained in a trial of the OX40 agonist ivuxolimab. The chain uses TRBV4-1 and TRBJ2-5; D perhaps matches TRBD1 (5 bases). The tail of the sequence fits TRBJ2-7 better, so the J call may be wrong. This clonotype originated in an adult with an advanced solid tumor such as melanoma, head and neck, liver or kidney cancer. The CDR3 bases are TGCGCCAGCAGCCAAGAGAGAATCAGGGTCTCCGAGCAGTACTTC. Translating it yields CASSQERIRVSEQYF.